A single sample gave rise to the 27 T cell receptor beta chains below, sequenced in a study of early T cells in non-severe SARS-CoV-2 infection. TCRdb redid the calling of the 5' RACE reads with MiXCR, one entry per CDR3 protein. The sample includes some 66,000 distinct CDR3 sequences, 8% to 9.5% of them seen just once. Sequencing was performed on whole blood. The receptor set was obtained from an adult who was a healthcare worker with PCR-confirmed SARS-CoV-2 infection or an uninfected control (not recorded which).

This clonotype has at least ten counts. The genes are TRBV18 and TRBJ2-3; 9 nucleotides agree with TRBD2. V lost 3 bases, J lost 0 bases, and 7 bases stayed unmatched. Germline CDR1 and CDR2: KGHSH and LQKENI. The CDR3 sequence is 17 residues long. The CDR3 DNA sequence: TGTGCCAGCTCACCTGCGCTAGCGGGACTAAGCACAGATACGCAGTATTTT. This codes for CASSPALAGLSTDTQYF.

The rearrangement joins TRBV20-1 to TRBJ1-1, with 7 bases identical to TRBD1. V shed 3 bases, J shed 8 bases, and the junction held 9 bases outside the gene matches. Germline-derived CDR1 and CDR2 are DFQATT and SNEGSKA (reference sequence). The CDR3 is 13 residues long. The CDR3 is CSARRDRSPEAFF. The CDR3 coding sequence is TGCAGTGCTAGGCGGGACAGATCGCCCGAAGCTTTCTTT.

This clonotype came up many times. This CDR3 reads CASSTVPGQGATLYF. The DNA for the CDR3 is TGCGCCAGCAGCACAGTCCCGGGACAGGGGGCGACCCTGTATTTT. The V gene is TRBV5-1, the J gene TRBJ2-3; 12 positions agree with TRBD1. The germline V gene has CDR1 SGHRS and CDR2 YFSETQ. Losses at the gene ends were 4 bases for V and 14 bases for J; bases not matched to a gene: 14. The CDR3 runs to 15 residues.

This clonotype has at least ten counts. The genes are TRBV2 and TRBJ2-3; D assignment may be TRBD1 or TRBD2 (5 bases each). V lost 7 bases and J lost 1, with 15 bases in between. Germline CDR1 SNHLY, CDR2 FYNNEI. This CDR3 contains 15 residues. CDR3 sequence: CASTGALSGTDTQYF. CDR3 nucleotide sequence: TGTGCCAGCACCGGGGCTCTTTCGGGCACAGATACGCAGTATTTT.

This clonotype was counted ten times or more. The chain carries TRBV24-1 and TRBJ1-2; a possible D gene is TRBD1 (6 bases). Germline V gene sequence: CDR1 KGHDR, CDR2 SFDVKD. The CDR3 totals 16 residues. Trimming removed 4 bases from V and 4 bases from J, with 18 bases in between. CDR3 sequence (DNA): TGTGCCACCAGTGAACCCACAGGGCCCCAGAGCTATGGCTACACCTTC. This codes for CATSEPTGPQSYGYTF.

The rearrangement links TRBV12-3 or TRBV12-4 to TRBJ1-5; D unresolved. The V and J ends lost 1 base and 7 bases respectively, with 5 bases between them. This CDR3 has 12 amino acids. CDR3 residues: CASSLERQPQHF. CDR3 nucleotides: TGTGCCAGCAGTTTAGAGAGACAGCCCCAGCATTTT.

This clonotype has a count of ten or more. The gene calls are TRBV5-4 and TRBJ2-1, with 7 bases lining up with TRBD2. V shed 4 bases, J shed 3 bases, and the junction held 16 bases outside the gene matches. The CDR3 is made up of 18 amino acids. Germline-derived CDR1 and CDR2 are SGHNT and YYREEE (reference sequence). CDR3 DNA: TGTGCCAGCAGCCCTCCAGGGCTGGGAGGGCCTAACTACAATGAGCAGTTCTTC. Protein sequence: CASSPPGLGGPNYNEQFF.

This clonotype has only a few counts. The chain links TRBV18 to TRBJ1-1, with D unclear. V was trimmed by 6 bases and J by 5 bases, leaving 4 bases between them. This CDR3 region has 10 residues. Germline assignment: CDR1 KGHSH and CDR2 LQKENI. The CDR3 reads CASSPTEAFF. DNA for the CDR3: TGTGCCAGCTCCCCTACTGAAGCTTTCTTT.

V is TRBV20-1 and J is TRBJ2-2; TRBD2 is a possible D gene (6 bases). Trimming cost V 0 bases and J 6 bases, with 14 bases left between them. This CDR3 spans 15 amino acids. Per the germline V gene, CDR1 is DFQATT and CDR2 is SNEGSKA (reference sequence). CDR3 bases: TGCAGTGCTAGAGATGACGGGAGTAGGGCCGGGGAGCTGTTTTTT. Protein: CSARDDGSRAGELFF.

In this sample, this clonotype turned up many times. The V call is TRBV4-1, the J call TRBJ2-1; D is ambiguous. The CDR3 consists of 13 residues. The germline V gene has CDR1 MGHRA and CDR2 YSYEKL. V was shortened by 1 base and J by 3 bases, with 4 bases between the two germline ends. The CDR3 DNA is TGCGCCAGCAGCCAAGCGTACTACAATGAGCAGTTCTTC. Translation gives CASSQAYYNEQFF.

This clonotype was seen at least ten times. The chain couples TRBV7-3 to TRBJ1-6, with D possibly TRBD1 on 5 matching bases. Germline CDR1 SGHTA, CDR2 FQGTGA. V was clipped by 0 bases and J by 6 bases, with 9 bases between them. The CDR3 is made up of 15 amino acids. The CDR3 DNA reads TGTGCCAGCAGCTTAACGACGACAGCTAATTCACCCCTCCACTTT. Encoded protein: CASSLTTTANSPLHF.

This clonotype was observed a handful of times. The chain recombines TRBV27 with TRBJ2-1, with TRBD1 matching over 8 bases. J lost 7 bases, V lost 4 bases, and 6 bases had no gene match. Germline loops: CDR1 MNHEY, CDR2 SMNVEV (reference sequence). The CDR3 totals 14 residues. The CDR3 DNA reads TGTGCCAGCAGTTGGGGGACAGGATGGAATGAGCAGTTCTTC. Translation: CASSWGTGWNEQFF.

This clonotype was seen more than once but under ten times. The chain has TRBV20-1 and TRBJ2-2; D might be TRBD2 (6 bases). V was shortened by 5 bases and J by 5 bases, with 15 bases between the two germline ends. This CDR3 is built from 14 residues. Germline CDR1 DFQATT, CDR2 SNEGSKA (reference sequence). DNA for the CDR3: TGCAGTGCTCCCATTTGGGGGAGGACCGGGGAGCTGTTTTTT. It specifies CSAPIWGRTGELFF.

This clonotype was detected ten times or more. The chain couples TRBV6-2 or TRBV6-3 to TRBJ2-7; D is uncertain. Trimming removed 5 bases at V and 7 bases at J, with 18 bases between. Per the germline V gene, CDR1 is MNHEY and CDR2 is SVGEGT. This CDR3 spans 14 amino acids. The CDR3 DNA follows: TGTGCCAGCAGTGGACCCGAGGCTGTATGGGAGCAGTACTTC. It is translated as CASSGPEAVWEQYF.

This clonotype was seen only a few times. The DNA of the CDR3 is TGTGCCAGCAGCGTAGTAGCGGGAGTTTCCAATGAGCAGTTCTTC. This codes for CASSVVAGVSNEQFF. V gene TRBV9 combines with J gene TRBJ2-1, with 9 bases matching TRBD2. Germline assignment: CDR1 SGDLS and CDR2 YYNGEE. V gave up 0 bases and J gave up 6 bases; unmatched junction bases: 4. The CDR3 has 15 residues.

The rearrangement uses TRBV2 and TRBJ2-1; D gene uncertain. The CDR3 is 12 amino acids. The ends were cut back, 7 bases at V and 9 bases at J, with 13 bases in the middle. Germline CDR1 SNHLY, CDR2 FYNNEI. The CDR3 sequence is CASTSENIEQFF. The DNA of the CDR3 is TGTGCCAGCACCAGTGAGAATATTGAGCAGTTCTTC.

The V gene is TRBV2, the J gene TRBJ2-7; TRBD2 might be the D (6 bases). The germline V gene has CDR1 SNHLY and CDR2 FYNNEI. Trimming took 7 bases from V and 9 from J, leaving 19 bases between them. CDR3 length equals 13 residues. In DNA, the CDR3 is TGTGCCAGCACCCCGGGCCGGGGGAGCTGGCAGTACTTC. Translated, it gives CASTPGRGSWQYF.

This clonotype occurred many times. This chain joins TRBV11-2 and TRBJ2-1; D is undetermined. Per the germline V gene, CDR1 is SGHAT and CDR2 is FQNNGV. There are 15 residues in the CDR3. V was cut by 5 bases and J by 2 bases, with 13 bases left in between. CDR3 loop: CASSTPSRAYNEQFF. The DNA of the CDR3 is TGTGCCAGCAGCACCCCCAGTCGTGCCTACAATGAGCAGTTCTTC.

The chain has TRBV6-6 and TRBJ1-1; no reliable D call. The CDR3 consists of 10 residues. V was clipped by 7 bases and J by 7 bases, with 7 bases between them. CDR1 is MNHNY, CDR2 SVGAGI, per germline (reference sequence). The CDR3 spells CASKGYEAFF. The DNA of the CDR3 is TGTGCCAGCAAGGGCTATGAAGCTTTCTTT.

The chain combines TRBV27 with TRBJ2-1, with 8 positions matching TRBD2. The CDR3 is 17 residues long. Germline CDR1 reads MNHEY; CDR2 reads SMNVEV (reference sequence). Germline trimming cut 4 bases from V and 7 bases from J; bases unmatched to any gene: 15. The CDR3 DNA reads TGTGCCAGCAGTTCCCCGATCCTAGGGACTAGTCGGAATGAGCAGTTCTTC. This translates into CASSSPILGTSRNEQFF.

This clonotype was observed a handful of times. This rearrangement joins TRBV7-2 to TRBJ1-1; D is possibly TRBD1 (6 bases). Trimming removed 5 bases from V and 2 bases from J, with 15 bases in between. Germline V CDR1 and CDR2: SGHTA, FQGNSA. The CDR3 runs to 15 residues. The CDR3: CASSPLRGGNTEAFF. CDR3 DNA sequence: TGTGCCAGCAGCCCCCTTAGGGGGGGAAACACTGAAGCTTTCTTT.

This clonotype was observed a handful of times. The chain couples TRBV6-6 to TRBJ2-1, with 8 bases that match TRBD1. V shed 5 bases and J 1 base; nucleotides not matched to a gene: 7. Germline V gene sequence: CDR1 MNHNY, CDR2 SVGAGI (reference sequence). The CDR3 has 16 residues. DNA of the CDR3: TGTGCCAGCAGTACCCCCCGGACAGGGTCCTACAATGAGCAGTTCTTC. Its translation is CASSTPRTGSYNEQFF.

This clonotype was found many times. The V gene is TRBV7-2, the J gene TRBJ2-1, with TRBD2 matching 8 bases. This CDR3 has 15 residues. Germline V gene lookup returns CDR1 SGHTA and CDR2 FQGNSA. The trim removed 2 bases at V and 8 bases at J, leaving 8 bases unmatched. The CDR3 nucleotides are TGTGCCAGCAGCTTAACCAGCGGGAGTTTGTATGAGCAGTTCTTC. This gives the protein CASSLTSGSLYEQFF.

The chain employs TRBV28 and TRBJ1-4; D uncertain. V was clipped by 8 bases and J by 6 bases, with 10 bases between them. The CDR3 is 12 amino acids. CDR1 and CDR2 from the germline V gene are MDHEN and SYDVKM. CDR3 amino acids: CASGRVHEKLFF. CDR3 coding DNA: TGTGCCAGCGGCCGGGTTCATGAAAAACTGTTTTTT.

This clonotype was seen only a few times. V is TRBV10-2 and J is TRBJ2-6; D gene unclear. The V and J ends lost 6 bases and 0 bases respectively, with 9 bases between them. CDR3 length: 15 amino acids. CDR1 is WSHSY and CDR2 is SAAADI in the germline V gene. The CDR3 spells CASSPGGSGANVLTF. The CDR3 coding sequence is TGCGCCAGCAGCCCCGGCGGCTCTGGGGCCAACGTCCTGACTTTC.

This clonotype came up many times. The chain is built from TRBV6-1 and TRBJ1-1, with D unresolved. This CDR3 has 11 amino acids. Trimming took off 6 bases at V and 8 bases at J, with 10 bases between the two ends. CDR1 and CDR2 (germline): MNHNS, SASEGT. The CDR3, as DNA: TGTGCCAGCAGGGCGCGCCAGGAAGCTTTCTTT. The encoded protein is CASRARQEAFF.

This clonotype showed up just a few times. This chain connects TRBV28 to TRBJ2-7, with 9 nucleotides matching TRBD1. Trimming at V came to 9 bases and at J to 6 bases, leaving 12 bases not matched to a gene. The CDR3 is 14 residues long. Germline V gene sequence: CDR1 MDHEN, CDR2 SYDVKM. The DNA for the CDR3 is TGTGCCAGTAGATCGGGACAGGGATTTGGCGAGCAGTACTTC. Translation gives CASRSGQGFGEQYF. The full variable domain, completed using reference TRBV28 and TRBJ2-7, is DVKVTQSSRYLVKRTGEKVFLECVQDMDHENMFWYRQDPGLGLRLIYFSYDVKMKEKGDIPEGYSVSREKKERFSLILESASTNQTSMYLCASRSGQGFGEQYFGPGTRLTVT.